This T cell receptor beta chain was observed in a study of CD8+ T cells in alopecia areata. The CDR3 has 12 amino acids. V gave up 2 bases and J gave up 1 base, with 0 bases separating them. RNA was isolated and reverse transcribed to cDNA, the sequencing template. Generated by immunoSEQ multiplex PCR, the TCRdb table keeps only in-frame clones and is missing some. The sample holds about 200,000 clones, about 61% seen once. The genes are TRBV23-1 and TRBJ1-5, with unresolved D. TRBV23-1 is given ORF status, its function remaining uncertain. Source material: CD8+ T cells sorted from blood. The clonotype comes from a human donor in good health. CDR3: CASSQSNQPQHF. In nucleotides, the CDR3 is TGCGCCAGCAGTCAAAGCAATCAGCCCCAGCATTTT.